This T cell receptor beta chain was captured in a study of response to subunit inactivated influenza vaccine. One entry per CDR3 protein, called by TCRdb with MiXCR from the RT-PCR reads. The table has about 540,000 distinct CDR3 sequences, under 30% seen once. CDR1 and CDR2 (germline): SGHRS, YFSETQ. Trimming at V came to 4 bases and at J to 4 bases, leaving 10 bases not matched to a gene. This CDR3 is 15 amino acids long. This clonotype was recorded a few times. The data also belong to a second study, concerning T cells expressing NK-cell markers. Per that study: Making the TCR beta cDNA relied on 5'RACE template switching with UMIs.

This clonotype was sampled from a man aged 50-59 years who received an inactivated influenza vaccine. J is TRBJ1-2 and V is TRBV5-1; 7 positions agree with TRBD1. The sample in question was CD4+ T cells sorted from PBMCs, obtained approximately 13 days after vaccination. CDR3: CASSPGDRQFYGYTF. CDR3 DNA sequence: TGCGCCAGCAGCCCGGGGGACAGACAATTCTATGGCTACACCTTC.